One sample yielded the 13 T cell receptor beta chains listed below, sequenced in a study of breast tumors, draining lymph nodes, adjacent tissues. One entry per CDR3 protein results from TCRdb running MiXCR on the multiplex PCR reads. The sample includes around 70,000 distinct CDR3 sequences, around two fifths seen only once; the top ten take about 8.4%. The specimen sequenced was breast tumor tissue. These receptor sequences come from a female donor with breast cancer. Some clones in this sample may be carry-over from other donors' samples.

This clonotype was counted ten times or more. V usage is TRBV6-2 or TRBV6-3 and J usage is TRBJ2-7; possible D gene TRBD2, 6 bases. The CDR3 has 11 amino acids. The germline gives CDR1 MNHEY, CDR2 SVGEGT. V was cut by 5 bases and J by 6 bases, with 8 bases left in between. The CDR3: CASSQGGEQYF. The CDR3 nucleotides read TGTGCCAGCAGTCAGGGAGGCGAGCAGTACTTC.

On this clonotype: This may come from a read error, since a much larger clone is one base off. The CDR3 DNA reads TGTGCCAGCAGCCAAGGCGGGGGGCCTAGAGATGAGCAGTTCTTC. Residues: CASSQGGGPRDEQFF. V and J are TRBV3-1 and TRBJ2-1; 8 positions match TRBD2. V was clipped by 1 base and J by 8 bases; unmatched bases: 7. There are 15 residues in the CDR3. Germline V gene data show CDR1 as LGHDT and CDR2 as YNNKEL (reference sequence).

The genes are TRBV7-3 and TRBJ1-4; 7 bases are shared with TRBD1. Germline CDR1 reads SGHTA; CDR2 reads FQGTGA. J was trimmed by 7 bases and V by 5 bases; bases with no gene match: 7. CDR3 size: 14 residues. The CDR3 reads CASSLDTGAEKLFF. DNA of the CDR3: TGTGCCAGCAGCCTAGACACAGGGGCTGAAAAACTGTTTTTT.

This clonotype was observed at least ten times. The chain couples TRBV12-3 or TRBV12-4 to TRBJ2-1; no reliable D call. Trimming cost V 6 bases and J 4 bases, with 16 bases left between them. The CDR3 contains 15 residues. CDR3 sequence: CASSPPRTPYNEQFF. The CDR3, as DNA: TGTGCCAGCAGCCCCCCGAGGACGCCTTACAATGAGCAGTTCTTC.

Ten or more counts support this clonotype. V and J are TRBV7-9 and TRBJ1-4; maybe TRBD1 (6 bases). Germline-derived CDR1 and CDR2 are SEHNR and FQNEAQ (reference sequence). V lost 4 bases to trimming and J lost 8 bases, with 14 bases between them. This CDR3 contains 14 residues. This CDR3 reads CASSSLDGTEKLFF. CDR3 in DNA: TGTGCCAGCAGCTCCCTGGACGGGACAGAAAAACTGTTTTTT.

At least ten counts were recorded for this clonotype. The gene calls are TRBV7-9 and TRBJ2-1; D is perhaps TRBD1 (7 bases). Germline V gene sequence: CDR1 SEHNR, CDR2 FQNEAQ (reference sequence). V dropped 7 bases and J dropped 6 bases, with 13 bases sitting between them. This CDR3 comprises 13 residues. The DNA for the CDR3 is TGTGCCAGCAATCGACAGGGAGGCAATGAGCAGTTCTTC. Its protein product is CASNRQGGNEQFF.

This clonotype was observed at least ten times. The genes are TRBV12-3 or TRBV12-4 and TRBJ2-2; 9 bases are shared with TRBD2. J lost 7 bases, V lost 3 bases, and 9 bases had no gene match. This CDR3 contains 16 residues. In DNA form, the CDR3 reads TGTGCCAGCAGTTTGCGTGCGGGGGGGCCTCACGGGGAGCTGTTTTTT. This gives the protein CASSLRAGGPHGELFF.

Note on this clonotype: The germline gene is not matched at one end of the junction; a read error may be the cause. The J gene is TRBJ2-5, the V gene TRBV20-1, with a tentative D call TRBD2 (6 bases). The CDR3 consists of 16 residues. Looked up from germline, CDR1 is DFQATT and CDR2 is SNEGSKA (reference sequence). CDR3 loop: CSARDAAGATGENQYF. CDR3 in DNA: TGCAGTGCTAGAGACGCAGCGGGTGCGACCGGGGAGAACCAGTACTTC.

On this clonotype itself: Just one base apart from a much larger clone, this may be a read error. The CDR3 end shows no conserved phenylalanine or tryptophan, and so a read error is likely. DNA of the CDR3: TGTGCCAGCAGCGCGGACCCCTATGATGAGCAGTTCTCC. This translates into CASSADPYDEQFS. The V and J genes are TRBV9 and TRBJ2-1; D is undetermined. The CDR3 length is 13 residues. Germline CDR1 is SGDLS and CDR2 is YYNGEE. V gave up 3 bases and J gave up 8 bases, with 12 bases separating them.

This clonotype was counted a few times. This rearrangement joins TRBV7-9 to TRBJ2-2, with TRBD1 matching 7 bases. With 5 bases clipped from V and 2 bases from J, the junction kept 5 bases outside the gene matches. The CDR3 contains 15 residues. CDR1 SEHNR and CDR2 FQNEAQ come from the germline V gene (reference sequence). CDR3 sequence: CASSKTGSNTGELFF. The CDR3 coding sequence is TGTGCCAGCAGCAAGACAGGGTCCAACACCGGGGAGCTGTTTTTT.

As regards this clonotype: No DNA is shown, since the ends of the CDR3 on it are uncertain; the CDR3 is the one TCRdb lists. V and J are TRBV7-9 and TRBJ2-3; the table's D call of TRBD2 was not tested on the DNA. The germline V gene has CDR1 SEHNR and CDR2 FQNEAQ (reference sequence). The CDR3 is made up of 23 amino acids, end residues included. The CDR3 region is CASSFYICSASPVQLASTDTQYF.

This clonotype was seen at least ten times. The chain is built from TRBV7-3 and TRBJ1-1; D perhaps matches TRBD1 (5 bases). The CDR3 runs to 11 residues. The germline V gene encodes CDR1 SGHTA and CDR2 FQGTGA. Between the trimmed V and J ends, which lost 7 bases and 10 bases, there was a span of 13 bases. CDR3 DNA: TGTGCCAGCAACTGGCCGGGGACAGCTTTCTTT. It specifies CASNWPGTAFF.

The rearrangement uses TRBV20-1 and TRBJ2-3, with D perhaps matching TRBD1 or TRBD2 (5 bases each). V was shortened by 3 bases and J by 2 bases, with 24 bases between the two germline ends. The germline CDR1 and CDR2 sequences are DFQATT and SNEGSKA (reference sequence). The CDR3 runs to 18 residues. The CDR3 sequence: CSASGDRYYEQYTDTQYF. The CDR3 DNA reads as TGCAGTGCTAGCGGGGACCGTTACTACGAGCAGTACACAGATACGCAGTATTTT.